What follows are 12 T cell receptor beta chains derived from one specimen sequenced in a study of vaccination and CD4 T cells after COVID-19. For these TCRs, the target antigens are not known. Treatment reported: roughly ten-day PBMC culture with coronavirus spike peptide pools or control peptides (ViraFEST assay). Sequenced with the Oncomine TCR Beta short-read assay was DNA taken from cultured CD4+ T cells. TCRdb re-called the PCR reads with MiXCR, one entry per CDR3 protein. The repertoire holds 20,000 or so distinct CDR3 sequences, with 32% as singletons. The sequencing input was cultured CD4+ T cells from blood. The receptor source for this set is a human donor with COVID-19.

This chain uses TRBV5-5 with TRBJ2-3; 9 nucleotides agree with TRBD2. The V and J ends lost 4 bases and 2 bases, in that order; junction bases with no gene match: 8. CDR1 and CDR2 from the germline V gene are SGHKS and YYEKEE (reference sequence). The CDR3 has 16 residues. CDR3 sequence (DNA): TGTGCCAGCAGCGGGGTAGCGGGGGTTACCACAGATACGCAGTATTTT. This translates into CASSGVAGVTTDTQYF.

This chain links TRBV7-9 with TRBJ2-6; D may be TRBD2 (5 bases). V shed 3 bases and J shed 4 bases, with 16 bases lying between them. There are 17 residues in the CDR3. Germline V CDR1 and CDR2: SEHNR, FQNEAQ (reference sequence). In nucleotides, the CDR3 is TGTGCCAGCAGCTTTTTTCTTCGGGATGGGGGGGCCAACGTCCTGACTTTC. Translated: CASSFFLRDGGANVLTF.

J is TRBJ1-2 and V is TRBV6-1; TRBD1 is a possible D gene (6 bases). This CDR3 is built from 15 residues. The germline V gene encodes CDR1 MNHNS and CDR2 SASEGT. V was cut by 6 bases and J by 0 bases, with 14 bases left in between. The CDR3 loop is CASRVSGDPNYGYTF. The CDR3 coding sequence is TGTGCCAGCAGGGTATCAGGGGACCCTAACTATGGCTACACCTTC.

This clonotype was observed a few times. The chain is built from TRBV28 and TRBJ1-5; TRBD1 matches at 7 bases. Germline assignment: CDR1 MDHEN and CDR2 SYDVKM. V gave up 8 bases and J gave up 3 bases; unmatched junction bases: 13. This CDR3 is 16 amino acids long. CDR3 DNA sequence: TGTGCCAGCCGAATCGATACAGGGGCCCCCAATCAGCCCCAGCATTTT. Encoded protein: CASRIDTGAPNQPQHF.

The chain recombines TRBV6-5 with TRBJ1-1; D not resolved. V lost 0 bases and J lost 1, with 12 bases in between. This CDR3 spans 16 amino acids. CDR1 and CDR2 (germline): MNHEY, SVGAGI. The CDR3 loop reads CASSYSVGRGNTEAFF. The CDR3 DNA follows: TGTGCCAGCAGTTACTCAGTCGGCAGAGGGAACACTGAAGCTTTCTTT.

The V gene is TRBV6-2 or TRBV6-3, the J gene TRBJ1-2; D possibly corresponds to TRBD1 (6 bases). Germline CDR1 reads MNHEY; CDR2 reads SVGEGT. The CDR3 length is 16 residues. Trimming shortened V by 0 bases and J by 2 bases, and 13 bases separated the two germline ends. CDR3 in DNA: TGTGCCAGCAGTTACTCGTTAGGGGGTAGGAACTATGGCTACACCTTC. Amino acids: CASSYSLGGRNYGYTF.

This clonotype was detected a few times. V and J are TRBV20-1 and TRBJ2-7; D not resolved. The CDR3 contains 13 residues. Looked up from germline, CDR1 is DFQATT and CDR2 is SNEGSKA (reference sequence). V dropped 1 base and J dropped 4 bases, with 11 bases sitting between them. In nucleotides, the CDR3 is TGCAGTGCTAGAGCTGGCAGTTCGTACGAGCAGTACTTC. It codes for CSARAGSSYEQYF.

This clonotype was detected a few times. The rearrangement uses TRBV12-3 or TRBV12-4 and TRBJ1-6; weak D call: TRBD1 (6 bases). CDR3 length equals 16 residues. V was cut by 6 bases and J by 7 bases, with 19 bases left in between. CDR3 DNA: TGTGCCAGCAGCAAGACTACCGGGCAGGGGAATTCACCCCTCCACTTT. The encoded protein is CASSKTTGQGNSPLHF.

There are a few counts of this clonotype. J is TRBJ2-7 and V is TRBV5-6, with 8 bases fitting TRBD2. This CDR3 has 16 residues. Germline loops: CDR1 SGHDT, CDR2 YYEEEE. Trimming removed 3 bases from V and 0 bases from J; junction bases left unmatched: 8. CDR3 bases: TGTGCCAGCAGCTGGGCCTTGCGGGGGGACTCCTACGAGCAGTACTTC. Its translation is CASSWALRGDSYEQYF.

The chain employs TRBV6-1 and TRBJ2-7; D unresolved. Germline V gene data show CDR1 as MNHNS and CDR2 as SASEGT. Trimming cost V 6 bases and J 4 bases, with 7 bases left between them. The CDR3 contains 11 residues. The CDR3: CASSNGYEQYF. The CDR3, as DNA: TGTGCCAGCAGCAACGGTTACGAGCAGTACTTC.

CDR3 sequence (DNA): TGTGCCAGCAGTGAGGACAGATACACAGATACGCAGTATTTT. Its protein is CASSEDRYTDTQYF. V usage is TRBV6-1 and J usage is TRBJ2-3; D perhaps matches TRBD1 (6 bases). CDR1 MNHNS and CDR2 SASEGT come from the germline V gene. With 3 bases removed from V and 2 bases from J, the gap between germline ends came to 9 bases. The CDR3 loop spans 14 amino acids.

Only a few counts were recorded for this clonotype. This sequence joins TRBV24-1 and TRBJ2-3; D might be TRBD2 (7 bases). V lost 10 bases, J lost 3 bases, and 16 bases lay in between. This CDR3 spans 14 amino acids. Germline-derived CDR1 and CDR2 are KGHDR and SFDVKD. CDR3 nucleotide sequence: TGTGCCACATCGGCGGGGGACATTACAGATACGCAGTATTTT. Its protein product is CATSAGDITDTQYF.